These T cell receptor beta chains were read from a single sample in a study of OX40 agonist ivuxolimab in advanced cancers. Clones were read by immunoSEQ multiplex PCR, and TCRdb kept only the in-frame ones, dropping some. The sample consists of some 150,000 clones, 75% to 95% of them appearing once. The specimen was CD4+ or CD8+ T cells sorted from blood, collected in a trial of the OX40 agonist ivuxolimab. These receptors all come from an adult with an advanced solid tumor such as melanoma, head and neck, liver or kidney cancer. Each CDR3 is given with its conserved first and last residue. The D gene is left open where the match is weak. Clone size, where shown, is once, few, many, or a class for clones that have expanded.

size | J | V | D | CDR3 | DNA
few | TRBJ1-1 | TRBV19 | - | CASSIERFNTEAFF | TGTGCCAGTAGTATTGAACGGTTCAACACTGAAGCTTTCTTT
- | TRBJ1-1 | TRBV5-1 | - | CASSLGGKVSTEAFF | TGCGCCAGCAGCTTGGGAGGGAAAGTAAGCACTGAAGCTTTCTTT
- | TRBJ2-1 | TRBV6-1 | - | CASSEPGEQFF | TGTGCCAGCAGTGAACCGGGGGAGCAGTTCTTC
- | TRBJ1-2 | TRBV27 | - | CASSIGQLYGYTF | TGTGCCAGCAGTATCGGACAGTTGTATGGCTACACCTTC
- | TRBJ2-7 | TRBV21-1 | - | CASIAGTPYEQYF | TGTGCCAGCATCGCCGGGACACCCTACGAGCAGTACTTC
- | TRBJ2-7 | TRBV2 | - | CASSDLAAGFSYEQYF | TGTGCCAGCAGTGATCTGGCGGCAGGGTTCTCCTACGAGCAGTACTTC
- | TRBJ1-1 | TRBV7-3 | - | CASSLEVWDTEAFF | TGTGCCAGCAGCTTGGAGGTCTGGGACACTGAAGCTTTCTTT
- | TRBJ1-1 | TRBV11-3 | TRBD1 | CASSSGGWTEAFF | TGTGCCAGCAGCTCAGGGGGTTGGACTGAAGCTTTCTTT
- | TRBJ1-3 | TRBV25-1 | - | CASTGFGPGNTIYF | TGTGCCAGCACTGGGTTTGGGCCAGGAAACACCATATATTTT
- | TRBJ2-7 | TRBV7-2 | TRBD2 | CASSLAPWMGGFDEQYF | TGTGCCAGCAGCTTAGCGCCGTGGATGGGAGGGTTCGACGAGCAGTACTTC
once | TRBJ2-1 | TRBV7-2 | - | CASSPPGVAYEQFF | TGTGCCAGCAGCCCCCCGGGGGTGGCCTATGAGCAGTTCTTC
- | TRBJ2-3 | TRBV15 | TRBD2 | CATSRDSSGSDTQYF | TGTGCCACCAGCAGAGACTCTAGCGGGAGTGATACGCAGTATTTT
- | TRBJ2-1 | TRBV6-1 | - | CASSEAPKHLGEQFF | TGTGCCAGCAGTGAAGCCCCCAAGCATCTTGGGGAGCAGTTCTTC
- | TRBJ1-3 | TRBV29-1 | - | CSVLTGRGNTIYF | TGCAGCGTTTTGACCGGACGGGGAAACACCATATATTTT
- | TRBJ2-5 | TRBV19 | - | CASTRGRQETQYF | TGTGCCAGTACCCGGGGACGGCAAGAGACCCAGTACTTC
- | TRBJ1-5 | TRBV7-2 | - | CASSVSKVQPQHF | TGTGCCAGCAGCGTATCGAAGGTGCAGCCCCAGCATTTT
- | TRBJ2-7 | TRBV10-3 | TRBD2 | CAISESSGGLYEQYF | TGTGCCATCAGTGAGTCTTCGGGGGGACTCTACGAGCAGTACTTC
- | TRBJ2-7 | TRBV9 | - | CASSVTGTSYEQYF | TGTGCCAGCAGCGTGACAGGGACTTCCTACGAGCAGTACTTC
- | TRBJ1-1 | TRBV6-1 | - | CASSETHRVGNTEAFF | TGTGCCAGCAGTGAGACCCACAGGGTGGGGAACACTGAAGCTTTCTTT
- | TRBJ2-1 | TRBV7-3 | TRBD2 | CASSPSGGYNEQFF | TGTGCCAGCAGCCCTAGCGGGGGATACAATGAGCAGTTCTTC
- | TRBJ1-5 | TRBV19 | - | CASSIVGALNQPQHF | TGTGCCAGTAGTATAGTAGGGGCCCTCAATCAGCCCCAGCATTTT
once | TRBJ2-3 | TRBV5-8 | TRBD2 | CASSLNGEGTDTQYF | TGTGCCAGCAGCTTGAATGGGGAGGGTACAGATACGCAGTATTTT
- | TRBJ2-1 | TRBV5-1 | - | CASSLASRGNEQFF | TGCGCCAGCAGCTTGGCCTCTAGGGGCAATGAGCAGTTCTTC
- | TRBJ1-2 | TRBV28 | - | CASSSEPRAHYGYTF | TGTGCCAGCAGTTCCGAGCCCAGAGCACATTATGGCTACACCTTC
- | TRBJ2-3 | TRBV5-3 | - | CAKKSTDTQYF | TGTGCCAAGAAGAGCACAGATACGCAGTATTTT
- | TRBJ1-4 | TRBV19 | - | CASSMRGARVEKLFF | TGTGCCAGTAGTATGCGGGGGGCGCGGGTTGAAAAACTGTTTTTT
once | TRBJ1-6 | TRBV4-3 | - | CASSQVSENSPLHF | TGCGCCAGCAGCCAAGTCTCGGAAAATTCACCCCTCCACTTT
- | TRBJ2-2 | TRBV9 | - | CASSERGGANTGELFF | TGTGCCAGCAGCGAGAGGGGCGGAGCGAACACCGGGGAGCTGTTTTTT
once | TRBJ2-1 | TRBV6-4 | - | CASSDSGRGSYNEQFF | TGTGCCAGCAGTGACTCGGGCAGGGGCTCCTACAATGAGCAGTTCTTC
- | TRBJ1-2 | TRBV30 | - | CAWSGGAGYTF | TGTGCCTGGAGTGGCGGCGCCGGCTACACCTTC
- | TRBJ1-2 | TRBV6-5 | TRBD1 | CASSYSPTGDYGYTF | TGTGCCAGCAGTTACTCTCCCACAGGGGACTATGGCTACACCTTC
- | TRBJ2-1 | TRBV9 | TRBD2 | CASSVGTSGKGYNERFF | TGTGCCAGCAGCGTTGGGACTAGCGGGAAGGGGTACAATGAGCGGTTCTTC
- | TRBJ1-4 | TRBV30 | - | CAWSVIGRGAEKLFF | TGTGCCTGGAGCGTCATCGGTAGGGGAGCCGAAAAACTGTTTTTT
- | TRBJ1-2 | TRBV19 | - | CASSTFYGYTF | TGTGCCAGTAGTACCTTTTATGGCTACACCTTC
- | TRBJ2-1 | TRBV20-1 | - | CSASRREQFF | TGCAGTGCTAGTAGGCGGGAGCAGTTCTTC
- | TRBJ2-4 | TRBV28 | TRBD2 | CASSLPLSGSSFPLAKNIQYF | TGTGCCAGCAGTTTACCCCTTAGCGGGAGCAGTTTTCCTTTAGCCAAAAACATTCAGTACTTC
- | TRBJ1-5 | TRBV4-2 | - | CASSQDGLGGNQPQHF | TGTGCCAGCAGCCAGGATGGATTAGGGGGTAATCAGCCCCAGCATTTT
few | TRBJ2-1 | TRBV7-9 | TRBD2 | CASSLGTSGRSEQFF | TGTGCCAGCAGCCTCGGGACTAGCGGGAGAAGTGAGCAGTTCTTC
- | TRBJ1-2 | TRBV5-1 | TRBD1 | CASSLVVGRGAGYTF | TGCGCCAGCAGCTTGGTCGTGGGCAGGGGGGCTGGCTACACCTTC
- | TRBJ2-5 | TRBV19 | - | CASSYRGGGETQYF | TGTGCCAGTAGTTACAGGGGAGGTGGAGAGACCCAGTACTTC